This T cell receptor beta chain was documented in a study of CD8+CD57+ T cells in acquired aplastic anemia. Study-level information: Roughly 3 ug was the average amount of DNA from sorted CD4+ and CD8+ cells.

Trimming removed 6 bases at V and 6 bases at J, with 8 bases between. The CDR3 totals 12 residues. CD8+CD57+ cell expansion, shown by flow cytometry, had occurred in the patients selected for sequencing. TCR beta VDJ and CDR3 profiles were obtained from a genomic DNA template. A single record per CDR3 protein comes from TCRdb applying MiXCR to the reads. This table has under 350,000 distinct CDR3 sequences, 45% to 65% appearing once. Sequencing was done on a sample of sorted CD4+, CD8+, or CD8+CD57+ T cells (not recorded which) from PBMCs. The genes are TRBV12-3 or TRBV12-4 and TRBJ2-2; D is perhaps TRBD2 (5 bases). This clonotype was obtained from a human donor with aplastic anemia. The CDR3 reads CASSWEPGELFF. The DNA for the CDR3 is TGTGCCAGCAGCTGGGAGCCCGGGGAGCTGTTTTTT.